One and the same sample provided the 6 T cell receptor beta chains below, sequenced in a study of cytomegalovirus exposure and HLA in healthy donors. PCR involved 60 Vbeta and 13 Jbeta primers. Assay used: immunoSEQ multiplex PCR; TCRdb lists only in-frame clones, some missing. This sample yields fewer than 200,000 clones, of which 70% to 80% are seen a single time; roughly 13% belongs to the top ten. Sequenced: PBMCs. These receptors came from a woman aged 30 to 39 in good health and CMV-seropositive.

This clone was seen more than once but under ten times. The chain employs TRBV9 and TRBJ2-1; 7 bases line up with TRBD1. V dropped 2 bases and J dropped 6; count of bases not matched to a gene: 8. The CDR3 covers 15 residues. Germline-derived CDR1 and CDR2 are SGDLS and YYNGEE. DNA for the CDR3: TGTGCCAGCAGCGTTACGGGACAGTCGACCAATGAGCAGTTCTTC. This gives the protein CASSVTGQSTNEQFF.

The rearrangement links TRBV7-8 to TRBJ2-7; D possibly corresponds to TRBD1 (6 bases). This CDR3 comprises 14 residues. V lost 4 bases to trimming and J lost 3 bases, with 13 bases between them. CDR1 is SGHVS, CDR2 FQNEAQ, per germline. CDR3 sequence reads: CASSSRTENYEQYF. The CDR3 DNA sequence: TGTGCCAGCAGCTCCAGGACAGAGAACTACGAGCAGTACTTC.

The CDR3 DNA follows: TGTGCCAGCAGGACGGACAGGGGAAGCTCCTACGAGCAGTACTTC. Translation: CASRTDRGSSYEQYF. This rearrangement joins TRBV28 to TRBJ2-7; TRBD1 agrees at 9 bases. J was trimmed by 0 bases and V by 6 bases; bases with no gene match: 6. Germline-derived CDR1 and CDR2 are MDHEN and SYDVKM. The CDR3 is made up of 15 amino acids.

In this sample, this clone turned up once. Here the CDR3 DNA reads TGCAGCGTTGAACCCACCGCCGACAGGGTTTATGGCTACACCTTC. It encodes CSVEPTADRVYGYTF. This chain links TRBV29-1 with TRBJ1-2; the match to TRBD1 covers 7 bases. Trimming cost V 2 bases and J 5 bases; bases outside gene matches: 11. The germline V gene has CDR1 SQVTM and CDR2 ANQGSEA. CDR3 length equals 15 residues.

The chain joins TRBV5-1 to TRBJ2-7; D possibly corresponds to TRBD2 (6 bases). Germline assignment: CDR1 SGHRS and CDR2 YFSETQ. The CDR3 contains 15 residues. V lost 1 base and J lost 6, with 17 bases in between. The CDR3 DNA reads as TGCGCCAGCAGCTTGCGGCCGCGCGGGGACGGCGAGCAGTACTTC. Amino acid sequence: CASSLRPRGDGEQYF.

The V and J genes are TRBV5-1 and TRBJ1-1; no reliable D call. Trimming removed 0 bases at V and 3 bases at J, with 12 bases between. The CDR3 spans 15 residues. Per germline, CDR1 SGHRS and CDR2 YFSETQ. The CDR3: CASSLGANLDTEAFF. In nucleotides, the CDR3 is TGCGCCAGCAGCTTGGGGGCCAACCTCGACACTGAAGCTTTCTTT.